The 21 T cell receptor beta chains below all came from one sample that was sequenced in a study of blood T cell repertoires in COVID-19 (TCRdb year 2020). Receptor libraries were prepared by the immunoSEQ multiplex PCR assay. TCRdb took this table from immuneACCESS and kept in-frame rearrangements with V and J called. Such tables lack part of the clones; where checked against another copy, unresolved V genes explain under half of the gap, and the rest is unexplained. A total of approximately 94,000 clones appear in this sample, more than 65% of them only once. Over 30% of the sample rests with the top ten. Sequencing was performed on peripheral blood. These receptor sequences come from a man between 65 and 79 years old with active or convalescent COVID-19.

As DNA, the CDR3 is TGTGCCAGCACAACAACTAATGAAAAACTGTTTTTT. It translates to CASTTTNEKLFF. The chain couples TRBV6-5 to TRBJ1-4; D is uncertain. The V gene lost 7 bases and the J gene lost 0 bases, with 3 bases spanning the gap. The germline V gene encodes CDR1 MNHEY and CDR2 SVGAGI. The CDR3 runs 12 residues.

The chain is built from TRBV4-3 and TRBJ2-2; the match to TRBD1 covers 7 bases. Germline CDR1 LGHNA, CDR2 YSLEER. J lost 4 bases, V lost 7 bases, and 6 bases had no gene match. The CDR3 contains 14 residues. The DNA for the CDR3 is TGCGCCAGCAAGGGACAGATTTTCACCGGGGAGCTGTTTTTT. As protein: CASKGQIFTGELFF.

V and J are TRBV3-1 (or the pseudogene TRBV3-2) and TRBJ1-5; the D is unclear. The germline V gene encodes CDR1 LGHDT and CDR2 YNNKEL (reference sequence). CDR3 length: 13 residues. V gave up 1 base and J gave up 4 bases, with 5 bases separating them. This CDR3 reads CASSQALNQPQHF. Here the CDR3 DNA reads TGTGCCAGCAGCCAAGCCCTTAATCAGCCCCAGCATTTT.

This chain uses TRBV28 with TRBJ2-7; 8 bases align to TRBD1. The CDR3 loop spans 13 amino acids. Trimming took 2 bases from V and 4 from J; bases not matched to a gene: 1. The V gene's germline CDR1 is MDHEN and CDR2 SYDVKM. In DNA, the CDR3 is TGTGCCAGCAGTTTAGGACAGGGTTACGAGCAGTACTTC. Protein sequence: CASSLGQGYEQYF.

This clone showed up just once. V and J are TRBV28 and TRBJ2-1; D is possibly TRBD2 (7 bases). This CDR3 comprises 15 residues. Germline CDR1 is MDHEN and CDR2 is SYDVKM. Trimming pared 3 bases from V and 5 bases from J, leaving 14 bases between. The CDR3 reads CASSFSGGANNEQFF. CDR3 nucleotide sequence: TGTGCCAGCAGTTTTTCGGGGGGCGCGAACAATGAGCAGTTCTTC. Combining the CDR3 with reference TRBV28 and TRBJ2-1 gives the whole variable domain DVKVTQSSRYLVKRTGEKVFLECVQDMDHENMFWYRQDPGLGLRLIYFSYDVKMKEKGDIPEGYSVSREKKERFSLILESASTNQTSMYLCASSFSGGANNEQFFGPGTRLTVL.

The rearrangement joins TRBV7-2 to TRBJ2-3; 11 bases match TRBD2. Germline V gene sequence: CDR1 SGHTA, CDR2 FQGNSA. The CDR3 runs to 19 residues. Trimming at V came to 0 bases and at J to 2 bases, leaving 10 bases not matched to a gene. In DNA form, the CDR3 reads TGTGCCAGCAGCTTAGCGCTCCCACTAGCGGGGGACCCCACAGATACGCAGTATTTT. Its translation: CASSLALPLAGDPTDTQYF.

This chain's CDR3 is CASSLQGIDQPQHF. For the CDR3, the DNA is TGTGCCAGCAGCCTACAGGGTATTGATCAGCCCCAGCATTTT. This chain uses TRBV7-2 with TRBJ1-5, with a possible D match to TRBD1 (6 bases). The germline gives CDR1 SGHTA, CDR2 FQGNSA. The CDR3 contains 14 residues. The germline V and J ends were trimmed by 5 bases and 5 bases, with 13 bases remaining between them.

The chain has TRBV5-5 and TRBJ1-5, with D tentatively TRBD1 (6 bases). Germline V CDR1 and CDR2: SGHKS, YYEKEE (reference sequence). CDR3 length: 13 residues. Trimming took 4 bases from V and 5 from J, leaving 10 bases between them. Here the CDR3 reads CASSLGGDQPQHF. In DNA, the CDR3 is TGTGCCAGCAGCCTGGGGGGCGATCAGCCCCAGCATTTT.

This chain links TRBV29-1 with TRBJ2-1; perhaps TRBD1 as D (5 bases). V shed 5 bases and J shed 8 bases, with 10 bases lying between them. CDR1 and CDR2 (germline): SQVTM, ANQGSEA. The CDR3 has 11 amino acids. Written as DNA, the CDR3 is TGCAGCGTTCTCAGGGCTGATGAGCAGTTCTTC. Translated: CSVLRADEQFF.

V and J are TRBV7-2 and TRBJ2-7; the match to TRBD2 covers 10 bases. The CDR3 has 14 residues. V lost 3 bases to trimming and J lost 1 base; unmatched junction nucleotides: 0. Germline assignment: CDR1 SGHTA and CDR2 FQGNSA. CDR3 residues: CASSFSGGSYEQYF. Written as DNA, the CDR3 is TGTGCCAGCAGCTTTAGCGGGGGGTCCTACGAGCAGTACTTC. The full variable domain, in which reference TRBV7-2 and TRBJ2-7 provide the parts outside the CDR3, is GAGVSQSPSNKVTEKGKDVELRCDPISGHTALYWYRQSLGQGLEFLIYFQGNSAPDKSGLPSDRFSAERTGGSVSTLTIQRTQQEDSAVYLCASSFSGGSYEQYFGPGTRLTVT.

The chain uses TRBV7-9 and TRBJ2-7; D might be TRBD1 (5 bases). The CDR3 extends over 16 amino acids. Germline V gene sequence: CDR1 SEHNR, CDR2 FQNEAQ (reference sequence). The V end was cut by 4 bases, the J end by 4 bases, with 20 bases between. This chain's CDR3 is CASSYHRWGDLYEQYF. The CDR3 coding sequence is TGTGCCAGCAGCTACCACAGGTGGGGCGACCTTTACGAGCAGTACTTC.

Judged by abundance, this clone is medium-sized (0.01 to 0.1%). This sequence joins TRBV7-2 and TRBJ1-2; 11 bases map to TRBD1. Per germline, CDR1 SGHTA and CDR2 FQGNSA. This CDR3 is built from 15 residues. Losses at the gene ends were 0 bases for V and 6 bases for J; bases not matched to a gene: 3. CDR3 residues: CASSLAGTGGHGYTF. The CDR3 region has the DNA TGTGCCAGCAGCTTAGCGGGGACAGGGGGGCATGGCTACACCTTC.

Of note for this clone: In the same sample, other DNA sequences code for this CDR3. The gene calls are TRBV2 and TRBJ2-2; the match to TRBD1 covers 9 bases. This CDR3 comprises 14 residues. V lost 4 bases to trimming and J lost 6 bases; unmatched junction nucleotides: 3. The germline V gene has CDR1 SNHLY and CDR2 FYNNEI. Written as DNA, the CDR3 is TGTGCCAGCAGTGTGACAGGGGGGTCCGGGGAGCTGTTTTTT. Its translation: CASSVTGGSGELFF.

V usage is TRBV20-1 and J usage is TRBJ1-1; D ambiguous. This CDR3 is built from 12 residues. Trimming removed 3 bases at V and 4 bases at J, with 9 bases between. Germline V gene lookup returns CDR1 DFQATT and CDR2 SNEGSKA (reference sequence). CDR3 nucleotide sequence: TGCAGTGCTAGTCCGGGGATCACTGAAGCTTTCTTT. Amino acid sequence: CSASPGITEAFF.

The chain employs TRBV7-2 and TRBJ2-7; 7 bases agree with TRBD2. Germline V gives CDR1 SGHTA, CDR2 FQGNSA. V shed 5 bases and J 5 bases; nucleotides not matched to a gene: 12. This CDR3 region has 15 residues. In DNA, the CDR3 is TGTGCCAGCAGCCCCCGTGGCGGGGGTCGCCACGAGCAGTACTTC. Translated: CASSPRGGGRHEQYF.

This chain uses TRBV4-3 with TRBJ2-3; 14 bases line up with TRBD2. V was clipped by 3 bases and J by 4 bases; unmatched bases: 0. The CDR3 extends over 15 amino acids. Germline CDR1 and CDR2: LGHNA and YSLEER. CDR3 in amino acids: CASSQTSGGADTQYF. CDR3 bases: TGCGCCAGCAGCCAGACTAGCGGGGGGGCAGATACGCAGTATTTT.

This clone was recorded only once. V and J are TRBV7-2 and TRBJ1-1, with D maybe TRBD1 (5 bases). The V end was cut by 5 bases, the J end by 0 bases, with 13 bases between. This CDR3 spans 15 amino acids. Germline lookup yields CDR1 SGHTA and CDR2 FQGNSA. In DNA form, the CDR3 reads TGTGCCAGCAGCGCCGGGGGTCCCATGAACACTGAAGCTTTCTTT. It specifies CASSAGGPMNTEAFF. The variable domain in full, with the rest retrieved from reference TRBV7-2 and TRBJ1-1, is GAGVSQSPSNKVTEKGKDVELRCDPISGHTALYWYRQSLGQGLEFLIYFQGNSAPDKSGLPSDRFSAERTGGSVSTLTIQRTQQEDSAVYLCASSAGGPMNTEAFFGQGTRLTVV.

The CDR3 protein is CASSQSTNYGYTF. DNA for the CDR3: TGTGCCAGCAGCCAGAGCACTAACTATGGCTACACCTTC. The chain links TRBV3-1 (or the pseudogene TRBV3-2) to TRBJ1-2; no reliable D call. CDR1 LGHDT and CDR2 YNNKEL come from the germline V gene (reference sequence). The CDR3 has 13 amino acids. The V and J ends lost 3 bases and 0 bases respectively, with 5 bases between them.

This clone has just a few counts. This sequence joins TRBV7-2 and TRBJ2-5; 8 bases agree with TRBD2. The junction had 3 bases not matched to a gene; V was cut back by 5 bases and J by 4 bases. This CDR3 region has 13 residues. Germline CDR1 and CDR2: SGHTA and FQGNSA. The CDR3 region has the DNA TGTGCCAGCAGCCTCGCGGGAGGAGAGACCCAGTACTTC. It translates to CASSLAGGETQYF.

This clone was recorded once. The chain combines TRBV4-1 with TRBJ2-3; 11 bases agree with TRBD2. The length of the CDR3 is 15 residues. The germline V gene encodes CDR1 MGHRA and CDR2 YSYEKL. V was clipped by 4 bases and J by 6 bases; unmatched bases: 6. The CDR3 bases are TGCGCCAGCAGCCTGGGACTAGCGGACGTGGATACGCAGTATTTT. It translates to CASSLGLADVDTQYF.

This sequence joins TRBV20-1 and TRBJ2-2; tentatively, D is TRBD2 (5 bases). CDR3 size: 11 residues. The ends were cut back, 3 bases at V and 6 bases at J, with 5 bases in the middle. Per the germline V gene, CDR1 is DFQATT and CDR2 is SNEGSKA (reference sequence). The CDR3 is CSASGAGELFF. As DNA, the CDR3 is TGCAGTGCTAGCGGGGCCGGGGAGCTGTTTTTT.